This T cell receptor (beta chain) was found in a study of tissue T cells after allogeneic stem cell transplantation. Study findings and constraints: The patient cohort was small and clinically heterogeneous, with limited sampling depth. In patients and mice, blood and spleen missed much of tissue repertoire.

Libraries were prepared by immunoSEQ multiplex PCR; TCRdb keeps only in-frame clonotypes and omits some of them. The sample shows some 6,700 clones, approximately 45% of them seen only once. Turning to this clone: Its target is not known. Gene labels here are mouse ones. The missing CDR3 end, 1 residue past where the read stops, is filled in from the germline J gene.

As to time point: mouse harvest day 7 after allogeneic transplant. Tail vein injection delivered 10^7 T-cell-depleted bone marrow cells and 10^6 splenic CD5+ T cells. B6 (H2b) cells into BALB/c (H2d) mice; tissues taken at day 7 or 14. Trimming cost V 2 bases and J 0 bases; bases outside gene matches: 2. The V gene's germline CDR1 is SGHSN and CDR2 HYEKVE. The CDR3 spans 15 residues. The source material was gut tissue. The origin of this receptor is a female BALB/c mouse given C57BL/6 T cells with graft-versus-host disease after an allogeneic hematopoietic cell transplant. This chain joins TRBV12-1 and TRBJ2-2, with 7 positions matching TRBD2. The CDR3: CASSPLGTNTGQLYF. CDR3 DNA, as far as it was read: TGTGCCAGCTCTCCACTGGGGACAAACACCGGGCAGCTCTAC.